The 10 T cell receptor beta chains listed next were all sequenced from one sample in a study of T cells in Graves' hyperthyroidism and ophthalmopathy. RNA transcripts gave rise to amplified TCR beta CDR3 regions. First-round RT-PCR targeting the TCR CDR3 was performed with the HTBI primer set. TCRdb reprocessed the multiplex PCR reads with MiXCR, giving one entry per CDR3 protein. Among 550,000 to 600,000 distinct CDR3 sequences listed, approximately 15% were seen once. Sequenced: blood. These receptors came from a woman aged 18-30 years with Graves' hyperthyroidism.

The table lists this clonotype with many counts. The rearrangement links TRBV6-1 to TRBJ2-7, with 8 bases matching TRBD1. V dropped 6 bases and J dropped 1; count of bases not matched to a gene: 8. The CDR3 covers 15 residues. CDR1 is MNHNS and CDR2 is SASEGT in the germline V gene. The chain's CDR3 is CASSPTGGSSYEQYF. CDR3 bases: TGTGCCAGCAGCCCCACAGGGGGATCGTCCTACGAGCAGTACTTC.

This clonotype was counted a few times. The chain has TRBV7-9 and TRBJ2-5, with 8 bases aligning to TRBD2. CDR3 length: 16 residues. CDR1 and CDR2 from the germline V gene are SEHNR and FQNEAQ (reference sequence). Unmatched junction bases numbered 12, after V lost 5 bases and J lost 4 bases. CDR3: CASSARTSSTRETQYF. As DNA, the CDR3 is TGTGCCAGCAGCGCCCGGACTAGCAGTACCCGAGAGACCCAGTACTTC.

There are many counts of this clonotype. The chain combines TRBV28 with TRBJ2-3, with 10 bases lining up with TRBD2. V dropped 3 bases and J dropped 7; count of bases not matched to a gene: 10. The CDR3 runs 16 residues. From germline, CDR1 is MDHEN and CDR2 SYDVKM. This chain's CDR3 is CASSFLAGGRANTQYF. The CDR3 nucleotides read TGTGCCAGCAGTTTTTTAGCGGGAGGTAGGGCAAATACGCAGTATTTT.

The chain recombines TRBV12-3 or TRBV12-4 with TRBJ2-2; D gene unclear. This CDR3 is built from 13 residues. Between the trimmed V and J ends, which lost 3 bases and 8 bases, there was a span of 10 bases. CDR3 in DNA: TGTGCCAGCAGTTTCGAGATGGCAGGGGAGCTGTTTTTT. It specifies CASSFEMAGELFF.

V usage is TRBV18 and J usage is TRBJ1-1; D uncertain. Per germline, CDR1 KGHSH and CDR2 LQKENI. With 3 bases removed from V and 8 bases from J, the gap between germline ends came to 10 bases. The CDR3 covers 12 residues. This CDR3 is CASSPGGNEAFF. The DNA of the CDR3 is TGTGCCAGCTCACCGGGAGGAAACGAAGCTTTCTTT.

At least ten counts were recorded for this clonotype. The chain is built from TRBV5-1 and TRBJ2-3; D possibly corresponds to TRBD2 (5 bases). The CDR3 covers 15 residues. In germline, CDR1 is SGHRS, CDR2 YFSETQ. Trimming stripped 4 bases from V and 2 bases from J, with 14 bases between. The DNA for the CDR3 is TGCGCCAGCAGCCCGGAGAGGGTAATCACAGATACGCAGTATTTT. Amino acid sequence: CASSPERVITDTQYF.

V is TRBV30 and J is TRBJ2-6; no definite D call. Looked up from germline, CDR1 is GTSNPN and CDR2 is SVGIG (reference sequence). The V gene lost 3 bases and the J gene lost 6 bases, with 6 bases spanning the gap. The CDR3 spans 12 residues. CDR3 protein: CAWSPPANVLTF. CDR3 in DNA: TGTGCCTGGAGCCCACCGGCCAACGTCCTGACTTTC. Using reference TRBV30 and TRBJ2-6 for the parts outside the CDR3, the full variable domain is SQTIHQWPATLVQPVGSPLSLECTVEGTSNPNLYWYRQAAGRGLQLLFYSVGIGQISSEVPQNLSASRPQDRQFILSSKKLLLSDSGFYLCAWSPPANVLTFGAGSRLTVL.

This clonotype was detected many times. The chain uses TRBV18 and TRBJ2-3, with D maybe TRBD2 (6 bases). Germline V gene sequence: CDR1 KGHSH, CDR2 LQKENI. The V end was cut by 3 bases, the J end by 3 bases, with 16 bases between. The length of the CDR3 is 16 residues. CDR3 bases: TGTGCCAGCTCACCTGATTCGGGACTTGCGACAGATACGCAGTATTTT. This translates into CASSPDSGLATDTQYF.

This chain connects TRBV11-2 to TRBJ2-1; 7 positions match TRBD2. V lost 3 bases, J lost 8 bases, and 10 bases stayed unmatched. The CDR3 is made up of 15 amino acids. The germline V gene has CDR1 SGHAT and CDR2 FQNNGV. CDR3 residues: CASSFRAGRGDEQFF. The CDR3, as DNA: TGTGCCAGCAGCTTCAGAGCTGGGAGGGGAGATGAGCAGTTCTTC.

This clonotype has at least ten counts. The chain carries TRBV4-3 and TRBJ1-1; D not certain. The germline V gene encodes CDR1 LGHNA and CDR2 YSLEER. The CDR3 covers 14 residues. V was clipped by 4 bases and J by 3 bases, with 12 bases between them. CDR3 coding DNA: TGCGCCAGCAGCCCGAAGGACCGGTACACTGAAGCTTTCTTT. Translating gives CASSPKDRYTEAFF.